The 6 T cell receptor beta chains given below trace back to one sample, sequenced in a study of vaccination and CD4 T cells after COVID-19. An Oncomine TCR Beta short-read assay was used to sequence the DNA from cultured CD4+ T cells. Via MiXCR, TCRdb re-called the PCR reads, giving one row per CDR3 protein. The table has 9,500 to 15,000 distinct CDR3 sequences, 40% to 60% seen once. Their target antigens are unknown. Documented treatment: approximately 10-day PBMC culture with coronavirus spike peptide pools or control peptides (ViraFEST assay). Material for sequencing was CD4+ T cells from blood, cultured in vitro. The source of these receptors is a human donor who had recovered from COVID-19.

The chain carries TRBV6-1 and TRBJ2-7, with TRBD1 identical over 8 bases. Germline CDR1 reads MNHNS; CDR2 reads SASEGT. The V segment lost 6 bases and the J segment 3 bases; nucleotides outside the gene matches: 4. The CDR3 is made up of 13 amino acids. CDR3 nucleotide sequence: TGTGCCAGCAGACGACAGGGGAGCTACGAGCAGTACTTC. It codes for CASRRQGSYEQYF.

J is TRBJ2-7 and V is TRBV27; TRBD1 or TRBD2 may be the D gene (6 bases each). The CDR3 totals 16 residues. Trimming left V 8 bases short and J 0 bases short, with 20 bases between. Looked up from germline, CDR1 is MNHEY and CDR2 is SMNVEV (reference sequence). The CDR3 region has the DNA TGTGCCAGCTCCCCTGGGGGGACATTACTCTCCTACGAGCAGTACTTC. Translation: CASSPGGTLLSYEQYF.

This clonotype was seen only a few times. The rearrangement links TRBV6-1 to TRBJ1-3, with D perhaps matching TRBD1 (5 bases). This CDR3 is 13 amino acids long. V shed 9 bases and J shed 4 bases, with 13 bases lying between them. Germline lookup yields CDR1 MNHNS and CDR2 SASEGT. Here the CDR3 reads CASQGNQGNTIYF. CDR3 bases: TGTGCCAGTCAGGGAAATCAGGGAAACACCATATATTTT.

V and J are TRBV27 and TRBJ1-1; no definite D call. The CDR3 extends over 13 amino acids. Germline-derived CDR1 and CDR2 are MNHEY and SMNVEV (reference sequence). Trimming removed 4 bases at V and 1 base at J, with 7 bases between. CDR3 loop: CASSSWENTEAFF. Here the CDR3 DNA reads TGTGCCAGCAGTTCATGGGAGAACACTGAAGCTTTCTTT.

The rearrangement joins TRBV5-5 to TRBJ1-2; 10 bases match TRBD1. The germline gives CDR1 SGHKS, CDR2 YYEKEE (reference sequence). This CDR3 has 19 amino acids. The V gene end was trimmed by 3 bases and the J gene end by 4 bases; junction bases not matched to a gene: 18. CDR3 nucleotide sequence: TGTGCCAGCAGCTCTCCCCCATACCCGGGACAGGGGTTAGTCTATGGCTACACCTTC. Residues: CASSSPPYPGQGLVYGYTF.

V and J are TRBV4-1 and TRBJ1-1, with TRBD1 matching over 8 bases. Germline CDR1 reads MGHRA; CDR2 reads YSYEKL. The CDR3 covers 18 residues. Losses at the gene ends were 2 bases for V and 1 base for J; bases not matched to a gene: 12. The CDR3 is CASSQLQTTGEGNTEAFF. CDR3 nucleotides: TGCGCCAGCAGCCAACTTCAGACGACAGGGGAGGGGAACACTGAAGCTTTCTTT.